Listed below are T cell receptor beta chains from one sample, sequenced in a study of blood T cell repertoires in COVID-19. Sequenced by immunoSEQ multiplex PCR; TCRdb stores in-frame clones only, minus some. The sample includes around 430,000 clones, roughly 89% of them seen just once. Sequenced material: PBMCs or T cells enriched from blood (not recorded which). The receptors originated from a woman in her 50s who had recovered from COVID-19. CDR3s include the opening cysteine and the closing phenylalanine or tryptophan. The D gene is left open where the match is weak. Part of the rows lack a size; the others show once, few, many or a class for expanded clones.

CDR3	DNA	size	V	D	J
CASSFMDSNTEAFF	TGTGCCAGCAGCTTTATGGACAGTAACACTGAAGCTTTCTTT	.	TRBV11-1	.	TRBJ1-1
CASSPYATVHEQYF	TGTGCCAGCAGTCCCTATGCGACAGTCCACGAGCAGTACTTC	.	TRBV28	.	TRBJ2-7
CASRPITGRGLNQPQHF	TGTGCTAGCAGACCTATTACGGGCAGGGGGCTAAATCAGCCCCAGCATTTT	.	TRBV7-7	TRBD1	TRBJ1-5
CSVLQTYGYTF	TGCAGCGTTTTACAGACATATGGCTACACCTTC	.	TRBV29-1	.	TRBJ1-2
CASTISGMNTEAFF	TGTGCCAGCACCATCAGCGGAATGAACACTGAAGCTTTCTTT	.	TRBV2	.	TRBJ1-1
CASSQRSQGAWGYTF	TGCGCCAGCAGCCAAAGATCGCAGGGGGCTTGGGGCTACACCTTC	.	TRBV4-3	TRBD1	TRBJ1-2
CASSPPAGNYGYTF	TGTGCCAGCTCACCACCCGCGGGAAACTATGGCTACACCTTC	.	TRBV18	.	TRBJ1-2
CAWSNRAVSPLHF	TGTGCCTGGAGTAACAGGGCGGTATCACCCCTCCACTTT	once	TRBV30	.	TRBJ1-6
CAWSVAGNQPQHF	TGTGCCTGGAGTGTCGCAGGCAATCAGCCCCAGCATTTT	.	TRBV30	.	TRBJ1-5
CASSPGQGNYGYTF	TGTGCCAGCAGCCCAGGACAGGGCAACTATGGCTACACCTTC	.	TRBV9	TRBD1	TRBJ1-2
CASSSRGSDSYNEQFF	TGTGCCAGCAGCTCCAGGGGGTCGGACTCCTACAATGAGCAGTTCTTC	.	TRBV7-9	TRBD1	TRBJ2-1
CASRTKQGTGNTIYF	TGTGCCAGCAGAACCAAACAGGGGACTGGAAACACCATATATTTT	.	TRBV6-5	TRBD1	TRBJ1-3
CASSYQGPYTF	TGTGCCAGCAGTTACCAGGGCCCCTACACCTTC	.	TRBV28	.	TRBJ1-2
CASSVGGGTGPQREPQHF	TGTGCCAGCAGCGTAGGGGGAGGGACAGGGCCACAACGTGAGCCCCAGCATTTT	few	TRBV9	TRBD1	TRBJ1-5
CASSLVQKITYEQYF	TGTGCCAGCAGCTTAGTTCAGAAAATCACCTACGAGCAGTACTTC	few	TRBV7-9	.	TRBJ2-7
CASSPGQESTDTQYF	TGTGCCAGCAGCCCGGGACAGGAGAGCACAGATACGCAGTATTTT	.	TRBV21-1	.	TRBJ2-3
CASSQGNPGNTIYF	TGTGCCAGTAGTCAGGGAAACCCTGGAAACACCATATATTTT	.	TRBV19	.	TRBJ1-3
CSVSGTYEQYF	TGCAGTGTTTCAGGGACCTACGAGCAGTACTTC	.	TRBV20-1	.	TRBJ2-7
CASSPSRAVSYGYTF	TGTGCCAGCAGTCCCTCGAGGGCCGTCAGCTATGGCTACACCTTC	.	TRBV6-5	.	TRBJ1-2
CASGRTGATEAFF	TGTGCCAGCGGCAGAACAGGGGCTACTGAAGCTTTCTTT	.	TRBV6-5	TRBD1	TRBJ1-1
CASSPLPGGELFF	TGTGCCAGCAGCCCACTTCCGGGCGGGGAGCTGTTTTTT	.	TRBV5-6	.	TRBJ2-2
CASSLRGRVSPLHF	TGTGCCAGCAGTTTACGTGGTCGGGTTTCACCCCTCCACTTT	.	TRBV27	.	TRBJ1-6
CASSEGGYQPQHF	TGTGCCAGCAGTGAGGGCGGGTATCAGCCCCAGCATTTT	.	TRBV6-1	.	TRBJ1-5
CASSPAAGGLNEQFF	TGTGCCAGCAGCCCCGCAGCGGGGGGTCTAAATGAGCAGTTCTTC	.	TRBV27	TRBD2	TRBJ2-1
CASSGLEGRGNSPLHF	TGTGCCAGCAGTGGATTGGAGGGGAGAGGGAATTCACCCCTCCACTTT	.	TRBV6-1	.	TRBJ1-6
CASSLSGGNQPQHF	TGTGCCAGCAGTTTAAGCGGGGGTAATCAGCCCCAGCATTTT	.	TRBV27	.	TRBJ1-5
CASSFLAGGANTGELFF	TGTGCCAGCAGTTTTTTAGCGGGGGGGGCGAACACCGGGGAGCTGTTTTTT	.	TRBV27	TRBD2	TRBJ2-2
CASSPLAGPYNEQFF	TGTGCCAGCAGTCCTCTAGCGGGTCCTTACAATGAGCAGTTCTTC	.	TRBV2	TRBD2	TRBJ2-1
CASQTSGGKDEQFF	TGTGCCAGCCAGACTAGCGGGGGGAAGGATGAGCAGTTCTTC	.	TRBV28	TRBD2	TRBJ2-1
CASSLGGPTQPQHF	TGCGCCAGCAGCTTGGGGGGCCCCACTCAGCCCCAGCATTTT	.	TRBV5-1	.	TRBJ1-5
CASRTGSSGNTIYF	TGTGCCAGCAGGACAGGAAGCTCTGGAAACACCATATATTTT	.	TRBV3-1/TRBV3-2	.	TRBJ1-3
CASSLLQGSGELFF	TGTGCCAGCAGCTTACTACAGGGCTCCGGGGAGCTGTTTTTT	.	TRBV7-9	.	TRBJ2-2
CASSPRQTDSGNTIYF	TGTGCCAGCAGTCCACGCCAGACAGACTCTGGAAACACCATATATTTT	.	TRBV27	.	TRBJ1-3
CASSIGTGMGEQYF	TGTGCCAGTAGTATAGGAACAGGGATGGGCGAGCAGTACTTC	.	TRBV19	.	TRBJ2-7
CASSPGWDRDSYEQYF	TGTGCCAGCAGCCCTGGGTGGGACAGGGACTCCTACGAGCAGTACTTC	.	TRBV4-2	TRBD1	TRBJ2-7
CASSASGGASDTQYF	TGTGCCAGCAGTGCATCGGGGGGGGCTTCAGATACGCAGTATTTT	few	TRBV6-4	TRBD2	TRBJ2-3
CASSVASAEAFF	TGTGCCAGCAGCGTAGCCTCGGCTGAAGCTTTCTTT	.	TRBV9	.	TRBJ1-1
CASSTMGRGTGGGNTEAFF	TGTGCCAGCAGCACGATGGGGAGAGGGACAGGGGGTGGAAACACTGAAGCTTTCTTT	.	TRBV4-2	TRBD1	TRBJ1-1
CASSRTGTGVRNEQFF	TGTGCCAGCAGCAGGACCGGGACAGGGGTCCGCAATGAGCAGTTCTTC	.	TRBV2	TRBD1	TRBJ2-1
CAWSRSGYEGYTF	TGTGCCTGGAGTCGGTCCGGGTATGAGGGCTACACCTTC	.	TRBV30	.	TRBJ1-2
CASSPPRGQETQYF	TGTGCCAGCAGCCCACCAAGGGGGCAAGAGACCCAGTACTTC	few	TRBV7-9	.	TRBJ2-5
CASSRSGTRTYEQYF	TGTGCCAGCAGCCGCTCCGGGACACGAACCTACGAGCAGTACTTC	.	TRBV21-1	.	TRBJ2-7
CASSLGTGEAGTEAFF	TGTGCCAGCAGCCTAGGGACAGGGGAAGCGGGCACTGAAGCTTTCTTT	.	TRBV3-1/TRBV3-2	TRBD1	TRBJ1-1
CASRDRGNTGELFF	TGTGCCAGCCGGGACAGAGGAAACACCGGGGAGCTGTTTTTT	.	TRBV7-8	TRBD1	TRBJ2-2
CASSPQGAGYGYTF	TGTGCCAGCAGCCCGCAGGGGGCGGGCTATGGCTACACCTTC	.	TRBV7-2	TRBD1	TRBJ1-2
CASSERGQEGAGRETQYF	TGTGCCAGCAGTGAAAGGGGGCAAGAAGGGGCTGGTCGAGAGACCCAGTACTTC	.	TRBV6-1	TRBD1	TRBJ2-5
CASSSGKISNQPQHF	TGTGCCAGCAGTTCAGGGAAGATTAGCAATCAGCCCCAGCATTTT	.	TRBV28	.	TRBJ1-5
CASSGPGGNQPQHF	TGTGCCAGCTCAGGCCCCGGGGGCAATCAGCCCCAGCATTTT	.	TRBV18	.	TRBJ1-5
CASRGAGAGNQPQHF	TGTGCCAGCAGGGGGGCGGGTGCGGGCAATCAGCCCCAGCATTTT	.	TRBV6-6	.	TRBJ1-5
CASSLGLAGHNEQFF	TGTGCCAGCAGCTTAGGACTAGCGGGTCACAATGAGCAGTTCTTC	.	TRBV7-2	TRBD2	TRBJ2-1
CASSQMRHMNTEAFF	TGTGCCAGCAGCCAAATGAGGCATATGAACACTGAAGCTTTCTTT	.	TRBV3-1/TRBV3-2	.	TRBJ1-1
CASSLGVGSEQYF	TGTGCCAGCAGCTTAGGAGTGGGGAGTGAGCAGTACTTC	.	TRBV7-9	.	TRBJ2-7
CATSDPRRGQEEPQHF	TGTGCCACCAGTGACCCCCGCAGGGGGCAAGAAGAGCCCCAGCATTTT	.	TRBV24-1	TRBD1	TRBJ1-5